These 30 T cell receptor beta chains were all obtained from the same sample, sequenced in a study of blood T cell repertoires in COVID-19. This table comes from immunoSEQ multiplex PCR, and its TCRdb copy is limited to in-frame clones, with some not included. Here the sample spans more than 150,000 clones, roughly 81% being singletons. Sequencing was done on a sample of peripheral blood. The receptors here all came from a woman of 80 years or more with COVID-19, enrolled during active disease.

The chain uses TRBV5-1 and TRBJ2-1, with 8 bases aligning to TRBD2. Trimming at V came to 0 bases and at J to 8 bases, leaving 7 bases not matched to a gene. The CDR3 spans 15 residues. Germline V CDR1 and CDR2: SGHRS, YFSETQ. In DNA, the CDR3 is TGCGCCAGCAGCTTGGAAGTAGCGGGGCCATATGAGCAGTTCTTC. Amino acids: CASSLEVAGPYEQFF. Full variable domain (missing parts from reference TRBV5-1 and TRBJ2-1): KAGVTQTPRYLIKTRGQQVTLSCSPISGHRSVSWYQQTPGQGLQFLFEYFSETQRNKGNFPGRFSGRQFSNSRSEMNVSTLELGDSALYLCASSLEVAGPYEQFFGPGTRLTVL.

V gene TRBV29-1 combines with J gene TRBJ1-2; 7 bases agree with TRBD1. The CDR3 consists of 12 residues. The trim removed 4 bases at V and 2 bases at J, leaving 1 base unmatched. CDR1 and CDR2 from the germline V gene are SQVTM and ANQGSEA. The DNA for the CDR3 is TGCAGCGTTGGGGGACAGAACTATGGCTACACCTTC. Protein sequence: CSVGGQNYGYTF.

This clone appeared a few times. V usage is TRBV7-8 and J usage is TRBJ2-5; 10 bases are shared with TRBD2. Trimming at V came to 1 base and at J to 3 bases, leaving 8 bases not matched to a gene. Germline V gene lookup returns CDR1 SGHVS and CDR2 FQNEAQ. The length of the CDR3 is 17 residues. This CDR3 is CASSLGPPLAGEETQYF. CDR3 nucleotide sequence: TGTGCCAGCAGCTTAGGTCCGCCGCTAGCGGGAGAAGAGACCCAGTACTTC.

V and J are TRBV9 and TRBJ2-7, with TRBD2 matching 10 bases. The germline gives CDR1 SGDLS, CDR2 YYNGEE. V gave up 0 bases and J gave up 3 bases; unmatched junction bases: 3. This CDR3 is built from 15 residues. The CDR3 sequence is CASSVGPSGSYEQYF. CDR3 coding DNA: TGTGCCAGCAGCGTAGGTCCTAGCGGGAGCTACGAGCAGTACTTC.

V gene TRBV7-9 combines with J gene TRBJ1-2; D is possibly TRBD1 (5 bases). Germline CDR1 reads SEHNR; CDR2 reads FQNEAQ (reference sequence). This CDR3 is built from 14 residues. V dropped 3 bases and J dropped 1 base, with 9 bases sitting between them. For the CDR3, the DNA is TGTGCCAGCAGCTTGGCAGGGCTTAACTATGGCTACACCTTC. Its translation: CASSLAGLNYGYTF.

The chain links TRBV3-1 (or the pseudogene TRBV3-2) to TRBJ2-5; D perhaps matches TRBD2 (5 bases). V was clipped by 1 base and J by 2 bases, with 17 bases between them. Looked up from germline, CDR1 is LGHDT and CDR2 is YNNKEL (reference sequence). This CDR3 has 17 residues. CDR3 protein: CASSQGLGENPQETQYF. DNA of the CDR3: TGTGCCAGCAGCCAAGGCCTGGGAGAAAACCCTCAAGAGACCCAGTACTTC.

The chain joins TRBV29-1 to TRBJ2-1, with 7 bases matching TRBD2. Germline trimming cut 4 bases from V and 1 base from J; bases unmatched to any gene: 4. The CDR3 runs 14 residues. Germline V gene sequence: CDR1 SQVTM, CDR2 ANQGSEA. The chain's CDR3 is CSVAASGSYNEQFF. The CDR3 DNA reads TGCAGCGTTGCTGCTAGCGGTTCCTACAATGAGCAGTTCTTC.

The V and J genes are TRBV27 and TRBJ1-2; unclear D gene. This CDR3 is built from 15 residues. V lost 5 bases and J lost 0, with 13 bases in between. Germline assignment: CDR1 MNHEY and CDR2 SMNVEV (reference sequence). For the CDR3, the DNA is TGTGCCAGCAGTACTTCCTTAAAACCTAACTATGGCTACACCTTC. This translates into CASSTSLKPNYGYTF.

J is TRBJ2-7 and V is TRBV6-5; TRBD2 matches 11 bases. V was clipped by 5 bases and J by 3 bases; unmatched bases: 6. The CDR3 totals 15 residues. Germline CDR1 and CDR2: MNHEY and SVGAGI. Here the CDR3 DNA reads TGTGCCAGCAGTCGTCTAGCGGGGGGTAGCTACGAGCAGTACTTC. It translates to CASSRLAGGSYEQYF.

This rearrangement joins TRBV28 to TRBJ1-6; D gene uncertain. This CDR3 region has 15 residues. Between the trimmed V and J ends, which lost 6 bases and 7 bases, there was a span of 16 bases. Germline CDR1 MDHEN, CDR2 SYDVKM. The CDR3 DNA sequence: TGTGCCAGCAGGACTCCGGGGTTAAGCAATTCACCCCTCCACTTT. Protein sequence: CASRTPGLSNSPLHF.

In its sample, this clone was seen a few times. The genes are TRBV5-1 and TRBJ1-3; D gene uncertain. The CDR3 spans 15 residues. Germline CDR1 is SGHRS and CDR2 is YFSETQ. V lost 0 bases to trimming and J lost 0 bases, with 7 bases between them. CDR3: CASSLGSSSGNTIYF. In DNA, the CDR3 is TGCGCCAGCAGCTTGGGGTCCAGCTCTGGAAACACCATATATTTT. The full variable domain, completed using reference TRBV5-1 and TRBJ1-3, is KAGVTQTPRYLIKTRGQQVTLSCSPISGHRSVSWYQQTPGQGLQFLFEYFSETQRNKGNFPGRFSGRQFSNSRSEMNVSTLELGDSALYLCASSLGSSSGNTIYFGEGSWLTVV.

V gene TRBV14 combines with J gene TRBJ2-5; 8 nucleotides match TRBD2. The ends lost 1 base at V and 4 bases at J; junction bases unmatched: 8. The V gene's germline CDR1 is SGHDN and CDR2 FVKESK. This CDR3 region has 16 residues. CDR3 protein: CASSQGGWSGRETQYF. CDR3 bases: TGTGCCAGCAGCCAAGGAGGGTGGAGCGGGAGAGAGACCCAGTACTTC.

This sequence joins TRBV29-1 and TRBJ2-1, with 7 bases lining up with TRBD2. Germline CDR1 is SQVTM and CDR2 is ANQGSEA. The J segment lost 6 bases and the V segment lost 4 bases, leaving 6 bases of the junction unmatched. The CDR3 sequence is 13 residues long. DNA of the CDR3: TGCAGCGTTGCGGCTAGCGGCATCAATGAGCAGTTCTTC. This translates into CSVAASGINEQFF.

This clone was seen only once. J is TRBJ1-5 and V is TRBV6-1, with TRBD1 identical over 7 bases. CDR1 is MNHNS, CDR2 SASEGT, per germline. The CDR3 runs 17 residues. J was trimmed by 3 bases and V by 3 bases; bases with no gene match: 11. CDR3 nucleotides: TGTGCCAGCAGTGATCAAAGGGACAGCTTCTACAATCAGCCCCAGCATTTT. This sequence encodes CASSDQRDSFYNQPQHF.

The chain has TRBV27 and TRBJ1-2, with D tentatively TRBD1 (5 bases). Deletions cut 3 bases from V and 4 bases from J, with 18 bases between. The CDR3 is 16 amino acids. Germline V CDR1 and CDR2: MNHEY, SMNVEV (reference sequence). The CDR3 reads CASSFSGGRSSYGYTF. The CDR3 DNA reads TGTGCCAGCAGTTTTAGCGGGGGTAGGTCATCCTATGGCTACACCTTC.

The J gene is TRBJ1-4, the V gene TRBV19; 7 bases are shared with TRBD1. V dropped 3 bases and J dropped 7; count of bases not matched to a gene: 5. The CDR3 has 14 amino acids. Germline values: CDR1 LNHDA, CDR2 SQIVND (reference sequence). CDR3 amino acids: CASSIWTGGEKLFF. The CDR3 nucleotides are TGTGCCAGTAGTATCTGGACAGGAGGTGAAAAACTGTTTTTT.

This clone occurred once. The chain uses TRBV9 and TRBJ2-1; 10 nucleotides line up with TRBD2. CDR1 and CDR2 from the germline V gene are SGDLS and YYNGEE. CDR3 length: 15 amino acids. After removal of 2 bases from V and 5 bases from J, the junction contained 4 bases not matched to a gene. The CDR3 spells CASSVSGGANNEQFF. Written as DNA, the CDR3 is TGTGCCAGCAGCGTGAGCGGGGGGGCCAACAATGAGCAGTTCTTC.

The genes are TRBV2 and TRBJ1-2, with 8 bases aligning to TRBD1. The CDR3 sequence is 14 residues long. The V and J ends lost 3 bases and 7 bases, in that order; junction bases with no gene match: 7. Germline CDR1 is SNHLY and CDR2 is FYNNEI. CDR3 amino acids: CASSERQGSGGYTF. CDR3 DNA sequence: TGTGCCAGCAGTGAGCGACAGGGGAGCGGTGGCTACACCTTC. Full variable domain (outside the CDR3, taken from reference TRBV2 and TRBJ1-2): EPEVTQTPSHQVTQMGQEVILRCVPISNHLYFYWYRQILGQKVEFLVSFYNNEISEKSEIFDDQFSVERPDGSNFTLKIRSTKLEDSAMYFCASSERQGSGGYTFGSGTRLTVV.

The CDR3 DNA reads TGTGCCAGCAGCCAATGGGACGCTAGCGGTAACACCGGGGAGCTGTTTTTT. Translating it yields CASSQWDASGNTGELFF. The V gene is TRBV14, the J gene TRBJ2-2; 7 bases agree with TRBD2. The CDR3 runs 17 residues. Trimming removed 2 bases from V and 2 bases from J; junction bases left unmatched: 8. Per the germline V gene, CDR1 is SGHDN and CDR2 is FVKESK.

As to this clone: Only one base separates this from a far larger clonotype, so it likely reflects a read error. This chain uses TRBV27 with TRBJ1-1, with 8 nucleotides matching TRBD1. Unmatched junction bases numbered 0, after V lost 2 bases and J lost 4 bases. CDR3 length equals 13 residues. The germline V gene encodes CDR1 MNHEY and CDR2 SMNVEV (reference sequence). In DNA form, the CDR3 reads TGTGCCAGCAGTTTAACAGGGGGCACTGAAGCTTTCTTT. Its translation is CASSLTGGTEAFF.

V usage is TRBV6-5 and J usage is TRBJ1-5; the match to TRBD1 covers 8 bases. Germline values: CDR1 MNHEY, CDR2 SVGAGI. The V and J ends lost 7 bases and 2 bases, in that order; junction bases with no gene match: 4. The CDR3 has 14 residues. CDR3 sequence: CASMLTGGNQPQHF. For the CDR3, the DNA is TGTGCCAGCATGTTGACAGGGGGCAATCAGCCCCAGCATTTT.

The chain uses TRBV3-1 (or the pseudogene TRBV3-2) and TRBJ2-1, with 7 bases lining up with TRBD2. Trimming took 0 bases from V and 4 from J; bases not matched to a gene: 6. The CDR3 is 16 residues long. CDR1 is LGHDT and CDR2 is YNNKEL in the germline V gene (reference sequence). CDR3 bases: TGTGCCAGCAGCCAAGACCGCGGGAGTTTGTACAATGAGCAGTTCTTC. Translating gives CASSQDRGSLYNEQFF.

For the CDR3, the DNA is TGTGCCAGCAGTGGCCCCGGGACAGGCCCCTTCTATGGCTACACCTTC. This codes for CASSGPGTGPFYGYTF. V and J are TRBV25-1 and TRBJ1-2; 8 nucleotides match TRBD1. V trimming: 4 bases; J trimming: 4 bases; junction bases outside the gene matches: 11. This CDR3 region has 16 residues. Germline CDR1 is MGHDK and CDR2 is SYGVNS.

The chain joins TRBV3-1 (or the pseudogene TRBV3-2) to TRBJ2-5; 10 bases are shared with TRBD2. Losses at the gene ends were 4 bases for V and 2 bases for J; bases not matched to a gene: 13. The germline gives CDR1 LGHDT, CDR2 YNNKEL (reference sequence). The CDR3 length is 18 residues. The CDR3 here is CASSPHPSGGSRQETQYF. CDR3 DNA: TGTGCCAGCAGCCCTCACCCTAGCGGGGGATCCCGACAAGAGACCCAGTACTTC.

The V call is TRBV7-9, the J call TRBJ2-3, with D perhaps TRBD2 (7 bases). This CDR3 has 14 amino acids. The germline V gene has CDR1 SEHNR and CDR2 FQNEAQ (reference sequence). The V end lost 3 bases, the J end lost 4 bases, and 11 bases lay between the germline ends. This chain's CDR3 is CASSLGGLSDTQYF. For the CDR3, the DNA is TGTGCCAGCAGCTTGGGGGGGCTCTCAGATACGCAGTATTTT.

The CDR3 here is CASSMRVWDTEAFF. The CDR3 DNA reads as TGTGCCAGTAGTATGCGGGTATGGGACACTGAAGCTTTCTTT. The chain employs TRBV19 and TRBJ1-1; the D is unclear. The germline gives CDR1 LNHDA, CDR2 SQIVND (reference sequence). V was trimmed by 3 bases and J by 3 bases, leaving 11 bases between them. The CDR3 sequence is 14 residues long.

CDR3 DNA: TGTGCCAGCTCACCGCTACGCACGCAGGGAAACACTGAAGCTTTCTTT. This encodes CASSPLRTQGNTEAFF. The rearrangement joins TRBV18 to TRBJ1-1; TRBD1 might be the D (5 bases). CDR1 and CDR2 (germline): KGHSH, LQKENI. The CDR3 has 16 residues. V lost 3 bases and J lost 2, with 16 bases in between.

The chain carries TRBV12-3 or TRBV12-4 and TRBJ2-7; 9 positions match TRBD1. The length of the CDR3 is 13 residues. The V gene end was trimmed by 8 bases and the J gene end by 5 bases; junction bases not matched to a gene: 7. CDR3 amino acids: CASLGGQGDEQYF. In nucleotides, the CDR3 is TGTGCCAGCTTAGGGGGACAGGGCGACGAGCAGTACTTC.

This clone was recorded once. The chain joins TRBV19 to TRBJ2-2, with 7 positions matching TRBD2. V was clipped by 5 bases and J by 2 bases; unmatched bases: 11. The germline V gene encodes CDR1 LNHDA and CDR2 SQIVND (reference sequence). There are 17 residues in the CDR3. The CDR3 region has the DNA TGTGCCAGTAGTCGGGCTAGCGGACTCTTAAACACCGGGGAGCTGTTTTTT. This codes for CASSRASGLLNTGELFF.

The J gene is TRBJ2-5, the V gene TRBV29-1, with TRBD1 matching 11 bases. The CDR3 extends over 15 amino acids. In germline, CDR1 is SQVTM, CDR2 ANQGSEA. The junction had 2 bases not matched to a gene; V was cut back by 0 bases and J by 2 bases. Here the CDR3 DNA reads TGCAGCGTTGAAGAGGGGACAGGGGGACAAGAGACCCAGTACTTC. Translated, it gives CSVEEGTGGQETQYF.